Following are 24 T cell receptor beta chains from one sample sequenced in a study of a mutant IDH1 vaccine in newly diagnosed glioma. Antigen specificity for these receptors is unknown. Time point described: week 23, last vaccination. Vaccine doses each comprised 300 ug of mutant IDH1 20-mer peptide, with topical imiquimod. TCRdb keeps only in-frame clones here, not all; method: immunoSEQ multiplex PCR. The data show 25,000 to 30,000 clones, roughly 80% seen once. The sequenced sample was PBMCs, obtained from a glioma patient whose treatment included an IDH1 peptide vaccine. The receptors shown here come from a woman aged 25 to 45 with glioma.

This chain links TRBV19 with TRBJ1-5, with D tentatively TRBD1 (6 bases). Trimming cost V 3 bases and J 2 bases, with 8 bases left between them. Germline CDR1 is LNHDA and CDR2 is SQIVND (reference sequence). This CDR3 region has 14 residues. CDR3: CASSMDSGNQPQHF. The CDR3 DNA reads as TGTGCCAGTAGTATGGACAGTGGCAATCAGCCCCAGCATTTT.

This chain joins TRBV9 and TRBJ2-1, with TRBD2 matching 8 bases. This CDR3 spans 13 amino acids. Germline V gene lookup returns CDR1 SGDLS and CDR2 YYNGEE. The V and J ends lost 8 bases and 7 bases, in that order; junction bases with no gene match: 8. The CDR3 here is CASSPGTRNEQFF. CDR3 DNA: TGTGCCAGTTCTCCCGGGACTAGGAATGAGCAGTTCTTC.

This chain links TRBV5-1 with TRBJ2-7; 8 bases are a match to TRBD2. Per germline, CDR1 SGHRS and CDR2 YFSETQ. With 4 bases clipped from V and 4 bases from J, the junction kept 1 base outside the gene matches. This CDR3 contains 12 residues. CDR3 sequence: CASSSGGYEQYF. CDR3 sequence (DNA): TGCGCCAGCAGCAGCGGGGGTTACGAGCAGTACTTC.

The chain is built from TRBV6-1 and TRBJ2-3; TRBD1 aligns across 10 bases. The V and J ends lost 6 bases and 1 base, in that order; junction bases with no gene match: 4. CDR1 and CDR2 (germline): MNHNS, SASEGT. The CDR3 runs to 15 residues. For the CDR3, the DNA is TGTGCCAGCAGGTCCGGGACAGGGGGCACAGATACGCAGTATTTT. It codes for CASRSGTGGTDTQYF.

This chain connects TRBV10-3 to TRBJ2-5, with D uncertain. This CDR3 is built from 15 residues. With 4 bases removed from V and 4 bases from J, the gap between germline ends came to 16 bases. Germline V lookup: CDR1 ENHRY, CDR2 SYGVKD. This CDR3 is CAISVAEKPGETQYF. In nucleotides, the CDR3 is TGTGCCATCAGTGTTGCCGAAAAACCAGGAGAGACCCAGTACTTC.

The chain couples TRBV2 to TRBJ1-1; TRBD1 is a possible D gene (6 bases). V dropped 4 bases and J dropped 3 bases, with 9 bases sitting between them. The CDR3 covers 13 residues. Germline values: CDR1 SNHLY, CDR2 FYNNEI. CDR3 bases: TGTGCCAGCAGTGTGGAGGGGGACACTGAAGCTTTCTTT. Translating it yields CASSVEGDTEAFF.

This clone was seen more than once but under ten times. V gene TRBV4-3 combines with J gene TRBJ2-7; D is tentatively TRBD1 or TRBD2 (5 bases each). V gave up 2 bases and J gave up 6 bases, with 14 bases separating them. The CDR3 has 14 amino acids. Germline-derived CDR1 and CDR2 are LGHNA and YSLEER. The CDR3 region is CASSQSPRGPEQYF. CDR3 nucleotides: TGCGCCAGCAGCCAAAGTCCTCGGGGCCCCGAGCAGTACTTC.

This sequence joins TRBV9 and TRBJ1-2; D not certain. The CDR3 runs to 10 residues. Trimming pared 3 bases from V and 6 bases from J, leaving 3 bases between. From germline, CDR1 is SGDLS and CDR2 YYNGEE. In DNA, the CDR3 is TGTGCCAGCAGCGGGGATGGCTACACCTTC. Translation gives CASSGDGYTF.

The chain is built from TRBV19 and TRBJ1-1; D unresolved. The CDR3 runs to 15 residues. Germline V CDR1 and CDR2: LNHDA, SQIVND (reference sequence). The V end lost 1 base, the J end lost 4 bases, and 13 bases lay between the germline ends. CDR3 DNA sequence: TGTGCCAGTAGTATAGTAGGAAGGGTGGGCACTGAAGCTTTCTTT. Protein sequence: CASSIVGRVGTEAFF.

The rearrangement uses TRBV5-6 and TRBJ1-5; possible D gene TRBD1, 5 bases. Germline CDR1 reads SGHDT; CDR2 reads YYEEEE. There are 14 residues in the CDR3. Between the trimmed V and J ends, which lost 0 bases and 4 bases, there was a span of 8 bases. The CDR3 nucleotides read TGTGCCAGCAGCTTGGTGTCAGGGAATCAGCCCCAGCATTTT. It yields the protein CASSLVSGNQPQHF.

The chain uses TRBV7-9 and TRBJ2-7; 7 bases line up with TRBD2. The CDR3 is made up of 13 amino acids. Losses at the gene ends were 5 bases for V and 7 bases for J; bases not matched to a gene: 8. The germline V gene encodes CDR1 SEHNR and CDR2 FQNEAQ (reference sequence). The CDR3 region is CASSLRTSGEQYF. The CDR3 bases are TGTGCCAGCAGCCTCCGGACTAGTGGAGAGCAGTACTTC.

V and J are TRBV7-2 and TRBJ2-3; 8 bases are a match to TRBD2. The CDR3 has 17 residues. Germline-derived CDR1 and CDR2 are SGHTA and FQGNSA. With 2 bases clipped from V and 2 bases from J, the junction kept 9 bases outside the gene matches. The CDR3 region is CASSLRTKRGYTDTQYF. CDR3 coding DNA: TGTGCCAGCAGCTTAAGGACCAAGCGGGGGTACACAGATACGCAGTATTTT.

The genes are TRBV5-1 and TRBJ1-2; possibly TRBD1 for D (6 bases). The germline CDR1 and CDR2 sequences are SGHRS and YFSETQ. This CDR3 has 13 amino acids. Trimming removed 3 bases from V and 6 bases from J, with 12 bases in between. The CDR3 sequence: CASSSQQGDGYTF. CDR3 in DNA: TGCGCCAGCAGCTCCCAACAGGGCGATGGCTACACCTTC.

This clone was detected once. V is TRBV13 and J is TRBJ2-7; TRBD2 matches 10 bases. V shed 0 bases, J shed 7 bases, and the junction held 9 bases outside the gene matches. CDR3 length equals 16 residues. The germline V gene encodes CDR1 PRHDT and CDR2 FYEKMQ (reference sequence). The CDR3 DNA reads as TGTGCCAGCAGCTTAGGCCCTAGCGGGGGTTCATGGGAGCAGTACTTC. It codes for CASSLGPSGGSWEQYF.

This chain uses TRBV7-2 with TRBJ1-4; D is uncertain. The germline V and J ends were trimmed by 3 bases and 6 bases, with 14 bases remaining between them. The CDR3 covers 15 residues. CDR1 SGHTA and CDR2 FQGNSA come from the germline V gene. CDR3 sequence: CASSFSWGFDEKLFF. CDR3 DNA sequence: TGTGCCAGCAGCTTCAGCTGGGGTTTTGATGAAAAACTGTTTTTT.

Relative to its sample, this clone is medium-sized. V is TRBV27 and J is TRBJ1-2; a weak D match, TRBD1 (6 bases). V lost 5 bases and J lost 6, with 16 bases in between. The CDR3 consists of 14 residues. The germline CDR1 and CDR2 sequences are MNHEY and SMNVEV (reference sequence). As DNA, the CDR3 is TGTGCCAGCAGTCCCCTATCAGGGGATGATGGCTACACCTTC. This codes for CASSPLSGDDGYTF.

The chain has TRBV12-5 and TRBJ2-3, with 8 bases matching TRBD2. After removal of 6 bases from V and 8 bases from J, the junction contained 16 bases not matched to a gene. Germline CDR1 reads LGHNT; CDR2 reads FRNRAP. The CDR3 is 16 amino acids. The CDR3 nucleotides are TGTGCTAGTGGGACGGTAGCGGGGAGGTTCATCGGTACGCAGTATTTT. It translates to CASGTVAGRFIGTQYF.

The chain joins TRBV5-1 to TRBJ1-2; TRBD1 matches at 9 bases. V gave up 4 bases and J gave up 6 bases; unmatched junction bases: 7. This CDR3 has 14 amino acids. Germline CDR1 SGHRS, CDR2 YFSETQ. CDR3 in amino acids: CASSQGQGEDGYTF. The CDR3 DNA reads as TGCGCCAGCAGCCAGGGACAGGGAGAAGATGGCTACACCTTC.

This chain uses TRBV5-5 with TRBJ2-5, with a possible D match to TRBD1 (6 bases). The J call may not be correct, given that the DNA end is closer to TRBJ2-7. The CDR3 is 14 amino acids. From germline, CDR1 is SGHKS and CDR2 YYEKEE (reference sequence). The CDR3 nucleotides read TGTGCCAGCACCGATTTGGACAGACCCTACGAGCAGTACTTC. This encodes CASTDLDRPYEQYF.

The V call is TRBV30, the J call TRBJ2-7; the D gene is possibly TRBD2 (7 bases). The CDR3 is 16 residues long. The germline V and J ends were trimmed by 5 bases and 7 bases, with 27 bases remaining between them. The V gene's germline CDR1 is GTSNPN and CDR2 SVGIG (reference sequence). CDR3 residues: CAWGTGRGGPADEQYF. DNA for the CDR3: TGTGCCTGGGGAACGGGGAGGGGGGGCCCGGCGGATGAGCAGTACTTC.

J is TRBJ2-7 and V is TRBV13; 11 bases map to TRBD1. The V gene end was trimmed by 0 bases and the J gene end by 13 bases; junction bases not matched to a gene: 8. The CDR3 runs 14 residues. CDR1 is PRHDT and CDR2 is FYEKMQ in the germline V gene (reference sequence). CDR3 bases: TGTGCCAGCAGCTTAGGTTCCCGGACAGGGGGCTTTTACTTC. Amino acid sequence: CASSLGSRTGGFYF.

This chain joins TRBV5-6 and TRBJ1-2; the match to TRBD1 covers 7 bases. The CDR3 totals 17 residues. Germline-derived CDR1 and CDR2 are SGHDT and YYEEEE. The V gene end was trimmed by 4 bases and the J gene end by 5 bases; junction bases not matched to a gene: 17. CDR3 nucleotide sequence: TGTGCCAGCAGCACGCCTCGTACAGGGGTCGCCGATTATGGCTACACCTTC. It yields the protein CASSTPRTGVADYGYTF.

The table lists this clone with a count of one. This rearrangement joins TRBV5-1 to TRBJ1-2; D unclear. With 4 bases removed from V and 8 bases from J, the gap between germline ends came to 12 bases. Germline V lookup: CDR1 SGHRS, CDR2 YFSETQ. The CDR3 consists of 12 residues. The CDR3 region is CASSAGKGGYTF. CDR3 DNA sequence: TGCGCCAGCAGCGCCGGAAAGGGAGGCTACACCTTC. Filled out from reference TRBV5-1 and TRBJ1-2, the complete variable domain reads KAGVTQTPRYLIKTRGQQVTLSCSPISGHRSVSWYQQTPGQGLQFLFEYFSETQRNKGNFPGRFSGRQFSNSRSEMNVSTLELGDSALYLCASSAGKGGYTFGSGTRLTVV.

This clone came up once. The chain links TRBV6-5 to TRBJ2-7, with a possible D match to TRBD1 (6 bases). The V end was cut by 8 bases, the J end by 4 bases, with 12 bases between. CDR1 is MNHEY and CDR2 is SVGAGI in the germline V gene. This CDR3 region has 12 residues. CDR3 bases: TGTGCCAGCGGAGGACAGAGGTACGAGCAGTACTTC. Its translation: CASGGQRYEQYF.